This note documents a single TCR beta chain sequence. The data stem from a study of T cells after posttransplantation cyclophosphamide. Using immunoSEQ multiplex PCR, the repertoire was profiled, and TCRdb retains in-frame clones only, with some absent. The data contain roughly 49,000 clones, just over 85% of them singletons. This CDR3 is 14 amino acids long. The ends were cut back, 1 base at V and 0 bases at J, with 7 bases in the middle. Germline CDR1 and CDR2: GTSNPN and SVGIG (reference sequence). The source material was PBMCs. This receptor was identified in a man in his thirties or forties with a blood cancer, CMV-positive, and with a related stem cell donor. The chain combines TRBV30 with TRBJ1-5; D gene uncertain. DNA of the CDR3: TGTGCCTGGAGTGACAGATATAGCAATCAGCCCCAGCATTTT. Amino acid sequence: CAWSDRYSNQPQHF.